These 18 T cell receptor beta chains came from one sample sequenced in a study of cytomegalovirus exposure and HLA in healthy donors. PCR used 60 Vbeta primers and 13 Jbeta primers. The repertoire was sequenced with immunoSEQ multiplex PCR; TCRdb's copy has only in-frame clones and lacks some. The table records about 130,000 clones, around three quarters of them present only once. Sequenced sample: PBMCs. The receptors originated from a man aged 18 to 29 in good health and CMV-seronegative.

The V gene is TRBV2, the J gene TRBJ1-5; unclear D gene. The CDR3 runs 13 residues. V was clipped by 8 bases and J by 4 bases, with 12 bases between them. Germline-derived CDR1 and CDR2 are SNHLY and FYNNEI. Here the CDR3 reads CASGESRNQPQHF. DNA for the CDR3: TGTGCCAGCGGGGAGTCCAGAAATCAGCCCCAGCATTTT.

The chain is built from TRBV5-1 and TRBJ2-3; no clear D. This CDR3 has 12 residues. Trimming removed 4 bases at V and 5 bases at J, with 8 bases between. The germline V gene has CDR1 SGHRS and CDR2 YFSETQ. In nucleotides, the CDR3 is TGCGCCAGCAGCAGACTGGGAGATACGCAGTATTTT. It specifies CASSRLGDTQYF.

This clone was observed once. This CDR3 reads CASSLSGVYPYEQYF. CDR3 in DNA: TGTGCCAGCAGTTTATCCGGAGTTTACCCCTACGAGCAGTACTTC. V is TRBV27 and J is TRBJ2-7; D gene uncertain. V shed 0 bases and J shed 2 bases, with 11 bases lying between them. CDR3 size: 15 residues. CDR1 and CDR2 from the germline V gene are MNHEY and SMNVEV (reference sequence).

The chain employs TRBV29-1 and TRBJ1-3; D not certain. CDR3 size: 12 residues. V lost 4 bases, J lost 2 bases, and 6 bases lay in between. CDR1 is SQVTM and CDR2 is ANQGSEA in the germline V gene. CDR3 in amino acids: CSVGTAGNTIYF. Here the CDR3 DNA reads TGCAGCGTTGGGACTGCTGGAAACACCATATATTTT. Full variable domain (missing parts from reference TRBV29-1 and TRBJ1-3): SAVISQKPSRDICQRGTSLTIQCQVDSQVTMMFWYRQQPGQSLTLIATANQGSEATYESGFVIDKFPISRPNLTFSTLTVSNMSPEDSSIYLCSVGTAGNTIYFGEGSWLTVV.

The rearrangement links TRBV7-2 to TRBJ2-7, with TRBD2 matching over 12 bases. V shed 6 bases and J 1 base; nucleotides not matched to a gene: 4. This CDR3 is 15 amino acids long. CDR1 and CDR2 (germline): SGHTA, FQGNSA. The CDR3 sequence: CASRRGLAGSYEQYF. Written as DNA, the CDR3 is TGTGCCAGCAGAAGAGGACTAGCGGGGTCCTACGAGCAGTACTTC.

To note about this clone: This same CDR3 is encoded by further DNA sequences in the sample. The V call is TRBV18, the J call TRBJ2-7; D unclear. The CDR3 sequence is 13 residues long. In germline, CDR1 is KGHSH, CDR2 LQKENI. Trimming shortened V by 3 bases and J by 1 base, and 7 bases separated the two germline ends. The CDR3 is CASSPPGSYEQYV. CDR3 nucleotide sequence: TGTGCCAGCTCACCCCCAGGATCCTACGAGCAGTACGTC.

The rearrangement joins TRBV13 to TRBJ2-5; 10 nucleotides line up with TRBD2. V shed 0 bases, J shed 3 bases, and the junction held 7 bases outside the gene matches. This CDR3 spans 17 amino acids. Germline V gene sequence: CDR1 PRHDT, CDR2 FYEKMQ (reference sequence). The CDR3 spells CASSLGRRTSGKETQYF. CDR3 bases: TGTGCCAGCAGCTTAGGGCGGCGGACTAGCGGCAAAGAGACCCAGTACTTC.

The chain has TRBV19 and TRBJ2-3; 7 bases map to TRBD2. Germline V gene data show CDR1 as LNHDA and CDR2 as SQIVND (reference sequence). V shed 5 bases, J shed 2 bases, and the junction held 10 bases outside the gene matches. This CDR3 is built from 16 residues. CDR3 DNA sequence: TGTGCCAGTAGTTTCGGACTAGGTTGGCCCACAGATACGCAGTATTTT. It translates to CASSFGLGWPTDTQYF. The full variable domain, rest sourced from reference TRBV19 and TRBJ2-3, is DGGITQSPKYLFRKEGQNVTLSCEQNLNHDAMYWYRQDPGQGLRLIYYSQIVNDFQKGDIAEGYSVSREKKESFPLTVTSAQKNPTAFYLCASSFGLGWPTDTQYFGPGTRLTVL.

This clone was seen a single time. This chain uses TRBV19 with TRBJ2-7, with TRBD2 matching 11 bases. This CDR3 comprises 14 residues. Germline CDR1 LNHDA, CDR2 SQIVND (reference sequence). After removal of 7 bases from V and 2 bases from J, the junction contained 4 bases not matched to a gene. This CDR3 is CASKGTSGTYEQYF. CDR3 nucleotide sequence: TGTGCCAGTAAAGGGACTAGCGGAACCTACGAGCAGTACTTC.

V usage is TRBV27 and J usage is TRBJ2-2; 9 nucleotides match TRBD2. Trimming took 8 bases from V and 7 from J; bases not matched to a gene: 14. Germline lookup yields CDR1 MNHEY and CDR2 SMNVEV (reference sequence). CDR3 length: 16 residues. The CDR3 sequence is CASGFILAGRVGELFF. For the CDR3, the DNA is TGTGCCAGCGGCTTCATCCTAGCGGGACGTGTCGGGGAGCTGTTTTTT.

For the CDR3, the DNA is TGTGCCAGCAGCCCAAGGACAGCAACTAATGAAAAACTGTTTTTT. It encodes CASSPRTATNEKLFF. The chain joins TRBV9 to TRBJ1-4, with D maybe TRBD1 (6 bases). In germline, CDR1 is SGDLS, CDR2 YYNGEE. Trimming cost V 4 bases and J 0 bases, with 10 bases left between them. This CDR3 is 15 amino acids long.

The J gene is TRBJ1-2, the V gene TRBV6-5, with 7 positions matching TRBD1. With 5 bases clipped from V and 5 bases from J, the junction kept 8 bases outside the gene matches. This CDR3 region has 14 residues. Germline lookup yields CDR1 MNHEY and CDR2 SVGAGI. This CDR3 is CASSRGTASYGYTF. The CDR3 region has the DNA TGTGCCAGCAGTCGAGGGACAGCTTCATATGGCTACACCTTC.

The chain combines TRBV11-1 with TRBJ2-7; 7 bases are a match to TRBD2. This CDR3 is built from 15 residues. Germline CDR1 reads SGHAT; CDR2 reads FQDESV (reference sequence). With 5 bases clipped from V and 10 bases from J, the junction kept 17 bases outside the gene matches. CDR3 sequence reads: CASSRRRERTPFQYF. As DNA, the CDR3 is TGTGCCAGCAGCCGCCGGCGGGAGCGGACTCCTTTCCAGTACTTC.

DNA for the CDR3: TGTGCCAGCAGTTTATCCAGGGACAGGGCAGGGGGCGGGGAGCTGTTTTTT. Amino acid sequence: CASSLSRDRAGGGELFF. V and J are TRBV28 and TRBJ2-2; 9 positions agree with TRBD1. Germline assignment: CDR1 MDHEN and CDR2 SYDVKM. The CDR3 runs 17 residues. After removal of 1 base from V and 7 bases from J, the junction contained 10 bases not matched to a gene.

The chain links TRBV29-1 to TRBJ2-5; 7 bases agree with TRBD1. The ends lost 4 bases at V and 4 bases at J; junction bases unmatched: 9. This CDR3 is 14 amino acids long. Germline CDR1 and CDR2: SQVTM and ANQGSEA. CDR3 protein: CSVVGNRGRETQYF. CDR3 coding DNA: TGCAGCGTTGTGGGAAACAGGGGCAGAGAGACCCAGTACTTC.

About this clone: The CDR3 does not end in the conserved phenylalanine or tryptophan, so this is likely a read error. The chain carries TRBV11-1 and TRBJ2-7; perhaps TRBD1 as D (6 bases). The CDR3 runs 14 residues. CDR1 SGHAT and CDR2 FQDESV come from the germline V gene (reference sequence). The V end lost 6 bases, the J end lost 0 bases, and 12 bases lay between the germline ends. In DNA form, the CDR3 reads TGTGCCAGCAGTAGACAGGAGAACTCCTACGAGCAGTACTCC. This sequence encodes CASSRQENSYEQYS.

The rearrangement joins TRBV6-5 to TRBJ2-3; weak D call: TRBD1 (5 bases). V was trimmed by 0 bases and J by 3 bases, leaving 10 bases between them. CDR1 and CDR2 from the germline V gene are MNHEY and SVGAGI. This CDR3 is 15 amino acids long. CDR3 bases: TGTGCCAGCAGTTACTCAGCCAGGGTGACAGATACGCAGTATTTT. Amino acids: CASSYSARVTDTQYF.

The rearrangement uses TRBV13 and TRBJ2-1, with 12 bases identical to TRBD2. The germline gives CDR1 PRHDT, CDR2 FYEKMQ (reference sequence). V trimming: 2 bases; J trimming: 0 bases; junction bases outside the gene matches: 8. This CDR3 has 19 residues. DNA of the CDR3: TGTGCCAGCAGCTTAAGGGGGACTAGCGGGTCCTTCTCCTACAATGAGCAGTTCTTC. This encodes CASSLRGTSGSFSYNEQFF.